This section outlines one T cell receptor beta chain sequence together with its context. Its antigen is as yet unknown. Although they were nominally healthy when sampled, donors likely had unrecorded immune exposures. The PCR employed 60 Vbeta primers together with 13 Jbeta primers. Only in-frame clones appear in the TCRdb table, and some are missing; sequencing was by immunoSEQ multiplex PCR. Of approximately 190,000 clones listed, around 86% are singletons. These data are taken from a study of cytomegalovirus exposure and HLA in healthy donors. Study results and caveats: The study recorded 150 to 200 TCR beta chains that were cytomegalovirus-associated. Researchers had no immune exposure information except CMV serostatus available.

Germline CDR1 is SQVTM and CDR2 is ANQGSEA. There are 12 residues in the CDR3. The V end was cut by 2 bases, the J end by 5 bases, with 10 bases between. The source material was PBMCs. The V and J genes are TRBV29-1 and TRBJ2-7; D is ambiguous. The clonotype comes from a woman aged 45-60 years in good health and CMV-seropositive. This CDR3 is CSVELPSHEQYF. The DNA for the CDR3 is TGCAGCGTTGAACTACCGTCGCACGAGCAGTACTTC.